The present TCR beta chain was sequenced within a study of cytomegalovirus exposure and HLA in healthy donors. Background on the study: Early released data comprised some 85 million unique TCRs from HLA-typed donors.

60 Vbeta and 13 Jbeta primers were used in PCR. Data came from immunoSEQ multiplex PCR; TCRdb stores just in-frame clones and leaves some out. Here the sample spans fewer than 130,000 clones, less than 85% being singletons. The V segment lost 3 bases and the J segment 12 bases; nucleotides outside the gene matches: 4. Germline V gene lookup returns CDR1 SGHTA and CDR2 FQGNSA. CDR3 size: 11 residues. This clonotype was obtained from a man aged 25-45 years in good health and CMV-seropositive. Sequenced sample: PBMCs. This chain joins TRBV7-2 and TRBJ2-7, with 8 bases matching TRBD1. CDR3 protein: CASSLGDRRYF. CDR3 DNA: TGTGCCAGCAGCTTGGGGGACAGGCGGTACTTC.